These 27 T cell receptor beta chains share one sample of origin, sequenced in a study of T cells in Graves' hyperthyroidism and ophthalmopathy. It was RNA transcripts that yielded the amplified TCR beta CDR3 regions. Researchers ran a first-round RT-PCR on the TCR CDR3 using the HTBI primer set. Using its own MiXCR run on the multiplex PCR reads, TCRdb lists one record per CDR3 protein. Found here are a few hundred thousand distinct CDR3 sequences, approximately 14% of them singletons; the top ten hold 7.3%. Sample: blood. These receptors all come from a woman aged 25 to 39 with Graves' hyperthyroidism.

Ten or more counts support this clonotype. V gene TRBV24-1 combines with J gene TRBJ2-1; 11 bases are a match to TRBD2. V lost 4 bases, J lost 9 bases, and 7 bases stayed unmatched. This CDR3 is built from 15 residues. In germline, CDR1 is KGHDR, CDR2 SFDVKD. The CDR3 region has the DNA TGTGCCACCAGTGAGCCCGGACTAGCGGGCGGTGAGCAGTTCTTC. The encoded protein is CATSEPGLAGGEQFF.

To note about this clonotype: One end of the junction is discordant with germline, which a read error may explain. V and J are TRBV12-3 or TRBV12-4 and TRBJ2-5; 10 positions agree with TRBD1. This CDR3 comprises 15 residues. The CDR3 sequence: CASSPDRGREETQHF. The CDR3 coding sequence is TGTGCCAGCAGTCCTGACAGGGGGCGCGAGGAGACCCAGCACTTC.

This clonotype has only a few counts. This sequence joins TRBV7-3 and TRBJ2-5; D unresolved. Germline V gene sequence: CDR1 SGHTA, CDR2 FQGTGA. The CDR3 is made up of 13 amino acids. The ends were cut back, 5 bases at V and 5 bases at J, with 12 bases in the middle. In DNA form, the CDR3 reads TGTGCCAGCAGCCCTTTAGTCATTGAGACCCAGTACTTC. Protein: CASSPLVIETQYF.

In regard to this clonotype: A read error may explain this, as a much larger clone is one base away. This rearrangement joins TRBV30 to TRBJ2-2; 9 positions agree with TRBD2. The germline V gene encodes CDR1 GTSNPN and CDR2 SVGIG (reference sequence). The CDR3 contains 16 residues. CDR3 region: CAWSVPLAGNTGGLFF. The CDR3 region has the DNA TGTGCCTGGAGTGTACCCCTAGCGGGAAACACCGGGGGGCTGTTTTTT.

This clonotype was recorded many times. The V and J genes are TRBV29-1 and TRBJ2-3; TRBD2 is a possible D gene (5 bases). CDR3 length equals 12 residues. V was trimmed by 6 bases and J by 6 bases, leaving 13 bases between them. CDR1 SQVTM and CDR2 ANQGSEA come from the germline V gene. CDR3 in DNA: TGCAGCGTGGTATCCCCTAGCGATACGCAGTATTTT. Translating it yields CSVVSPSDTQYF.

This clonotype occurred many times. The chain recombines TRBV7-2 with TRBJ1-2, with D uncertain. V lost 7 bases, J lost 4 bases, and 13 bases lay in between. Germline V lookup: CDR1 SGHTA, CDR2 FQGNSA. CDR3 size: 13 residues. The CDR3 sequence is CASTSPQGYGYTF. Written as DNA, the CDR3 is TGTGCCAGCACCTCACCACAAGGCTATGGCTACACCTTC.

This clonotype was seen many times. The V and J genes are TRBV15 and TRBJ1-1; D is undetermined. Germline CDR1 LNHNV, CDR2 YYDKDF (reference sequence). Trimming removed 0 bases from V and 1 base from J, with 9 bases in between. The CDR3 extends over 15 amino acids. Written as DNA, the CDR3 is TGTGCCACCAGCAGAGAGGCGGGTACGAACACTGAAGCTTTCTTT. It codes for CATSREAGTNTEAFF.

V and J are TRBV30 and TRBJ1-6, with D possibly being TRBD1 (5 bases). The germline V gene has CDR1 GTSNPN and CDR2 SVGIG (reference sequence). This CDR3 spans 12 amino acids. The V gene lost 3 bases and the J gene lost 5 bases, with 5 bases spanning the gap. For the CDR3, the DNA is TGTGCCTGGAGGACAGATAATTCACCCCTCCACTTT. Amino acids: CAWRTDNSPLHF.

The V gene is TRBV10-3, the J gene TRBJ2-7; 7 bases fit TRBD2. This CDR3 comprises 14 residues. Germline CDR1 and CDR2: ENHRY and SYGVKD. The ends lost 2 bases at V and 3 bases at J; junction bases unmatched: 4. CDR3: CAISEVGEGYEQYF. Written as DNA, the CDR3 is TGTGCCATCAGTGAGGTCGGGGAGGGCTACGAGCAGTACTTC.

This clonotype was seen at least ten times. This chain connects TRBV3-1 to TRBJ1-3, with unresolved D. Trimming removed 0 bases at V and 3 bases at J, with 9 bases between. CDR3 length: 15 residues. Germline CDR1 and CDR2: LGHDT and YNNKEL (reference sequence). CDR3 nucleotide sequence: TGTGCCAGCAGCCAAGATCGGGTGGGTGGAAACACCATATATTTT. It specifies CASSQDRVGGNTIYF. Full variable domain (missing parts from reference TRBV3-1 and TRBJ1-3): DTAVSQTPKYLVTQMGNDKSIKCEQNLGHDTMYWYKQDSKKFLKIMFSYNNKELIINETVPNRFSPKSPDKAHLNLHINSLELGDSAVYFCASSQDRVGGNTIYFGEGSWLTVV.

In its sample, this clonotype was seen many times. This chain uses TRBV11-1 with TRBJ2-1, with 9 bases matching TRBD2. This CDR3 comprises 17 residues. The germline V gene encodes CDR1 SGHAT and CDR2 FQDESV (reference sequence). Losses at the gene ends were 5 bases for V and 6 bases for J; bases not matched to a gene: 14. CDR3 protein: CASSLLPAGGIFNEQFF. DNA of the CDR3: TGTGCCAGCAGCCTCCTCCCAGCGGGAGGAATCTTCAATGAGCAGTTCTTC. The complete variable domain, with remaining parts taken from reference TRBV11-1 and TRBJ2-1, reads EAEVAQSPRYKITEKSQAVAFWCDPISGHATLYWYRQILGQGPELLVQFQDESVVDDSQLPKDRFSAERLKGVDSTLKIQPAELGDSAMYLCASSLLPAGGIFNEQFFGPGTRLTVL.

The chain employs TRBV10-3 and TRBJ2-5; the D is unclear. Germline CDR1 and CDR2: ENHRY and SYGVKD. This CDR3 is built from 14 residues. V dropped 3 bases and J dropped 2 bases, with 10 bases sitting between them. The CDR3 sequence: CAISDGTVQETQYF. CDR3 sequence (DNA): TGTGCCATCAGTGACGGTACGGTTCAAGAGACCCAGTACTTC.

This chain links TRBV5-1 with TRBJ1-4, with 8 nucleotides matching TRBD1. Germline CDR1 and CDR2: SGHRS and YFSETQ. The ends lost 7 bases at V and 5 bases at J; junction bases unmatched: 7. The CDR3 loop spans 14 amino acids. This chain's CDR3 is CASRDRGENEKLFF. The CDR3 DNA sequence: TGCGCCAGCCGCGACAGGGGCGAAAATGAAAAACTGTTTTTT. Full variable domain (missing parts from reference TRBV5-1 and TRBJ1-4): KAGVTQTPRYLIKTRGQQVTLSCSPISGHRSVSWYQQTPGQGLQFLFEYFSETQRNKGNFPGRFSGRQFSNSRSEMNVSTLELGDSALYLCASRDRGENEKLFFGSGTQLSVL.

This chain joins TRBV11-2 and TRBJ1-3; D unresolved. This CDR3 is 13 amino acids long. The germline V and J ends were trimmed by 5 bases and 2 bases, with 7 bases remaining between them. The germline CDR1 and CDR2 sequences are SGHAT and FQNNGV. The chain's CDR3 is CASSPRAGNTIYF. The DNA for the CDR3 is TGTGCCAGCAGCCCCCGAGCTGGAAACACCATATATTTT.

The table lists this clonotype with a count of one. The chain couples TRBV7-9 to TRBJ2-1; weak D call: TRBD2 (5 bases). Trimming removed 1 base at V and 3 bases at J, with 10 bases between. Germline CDR1 SEHNR, CDR2 FQNEAQ (reference sequence). The CDR3 runs to 15 residues. This CDR3 reads CASSLGLILYNEQFF. The CDR3 bases are TGTGCCAGCAGCTTAGGACTAATCCTCTACAATGAGCAGTTCTTC.

The sample holds a few counts of this clonotype. J is TRBJ2-7 and V is TRBV6-2 or TRBV6-3; D remains unclear. Between the trimmed V and J ends, which lost 5 bases and 0 bases, there was a span of 8 bases. CDR1 MNHEY and CDR2 SVGEGT come from the germline V gene. The CDR3 covers 13 residues. The DNA for the CDR3 is TGTGCCAGCAGTCCAACCACCTCCTACGAGCAGTACTTC. Translating it yields CASSPTTSYEQYF.

This clonotype was counted many times. The chain couples TRBV27 to TRBJ2-2, with D tentatively TRBD1 (7 bases). The germline V and J ends were trimmed by 6 bases and 4 bases, with 24 bases remaining between them. CDR1 and CDR2 from the germline V gene are MNHEY and SMNVEV (reference sequence). The length of the CDR3 is 18 residues. The CDR3 coding sequence is TGTGCCAGCAGCCCTCAACCGCCGACAGGGAGGAGCACCGGGGAGCTGTTTTTT. This translates into CASSPQPPTGRSTGELFF.

This clonotype was detected a few times. The J gene is TRBJ2-1, the V gene TRBV4-2; TRBD2 is a possible D gene (5 bases). This CDR3 has 18 residues. Germline CDR1 is LGHNA and CDR2 is YNFKEQ. Trimming removed 0 bases at V and 0 bases at J, with 15 bases between. CDR3 residues: CASSQDGGLGSSYNEQFF. The CDR3, as DNA: TGTGCCAGCAGCCAAGACGGAGGTTTGGGTTCCTCCTACAATGAGCAGTTCTTC.

The rearrangement uses TRBV27 and TRBJ2-7; 9 bases are a match to TRBD2. V was clipped by 8 bases and J by 3 bases; unmatched bases: 5. This CDR3 has 13 residues. Germline lookup yields CDR1 MNHEY and CDR2 SMNVEV (reference sequence). This CDR3 is CASRRLADYEQYF. Written as DNA, the CDR3 is TGTGCCAGCCGGCGACTAGCGGACTACGAGCAGTACTTC.

The chain recombines TRBV5-1 with TRBJ2-7; 7 bases are a match to TRBD1. The V gene's germline CDR1 is SGHRS and CDR2 YFSETQ. V shed 1 base and J 4 bases; nucleotides not matched to a gene: 11. The CDR3 consists of 16 residues. The DNA of the CDR3 is TGCGCCAGCAGCTTGTGGTCCGGGACAGATGCGTACGAGCAGTACTTC. Amino acid sequence: CASSLWSGTDAYEQYF.

This clonotype was observed at least ten times. The chain employs TRBV24-1 and TRBJ2-1, with D perhaps matching TRBD1 or TRBD2 (6 bases each). Looked up from germline, CDR1 is KGHDR and CDR2 is SFDVKD. The CDR3 covers 13 residues. V was shortened by 2 bases and J by 7 bases, with 8 bases between the two germline ends. CDR3 region: CATSDWRGNEQFF. CDR3 coding DNA: TGTGCCACCAGTGATTGGAGGGGGAATGAGCAGTTCTTC.

This clonotype was found many times. V is TRBV7-9 and J is TRBJ1-1; 12 bases agree with TRBD1. V trimming: 0 bases; J trimming: 6 bases; junction bases outside the gene matches: 8. The CDR3 consists of 17 residues. The germline gives CDR1 SEHNR, CDR2 FQNEAQ (reference sequence). The DNA of the CDR3 is TGTGCCAGCAGCTTAGCAGGTCCGGGACAGGGGGCATCTGAAGCTTTCTTT. This gives the protein CASSLAGPGQGASEAFF.

This clonotype was picked up many times. The chain recombines TRBV12-3 or TRBV12-4 with TRBJ2-7; 7 bases are shared with TRBD1. This CDR3 spans 17 amino acids. J gave up 0 bases and V 4 bases, and 12 bases lay outside the gene matches. The chain's CDR3 is CASSSRGQPLGSYEQYF. The CDR3 DNA reads TGTGCCAGCAGTTCTAGGGGACAGCCCTTGGGCTCCTACGAGCAGTACTTC.

This clonotype was seen at least ten times. The chain uses TRBV5-1 and TRBJ1-1, with D unclear. The CDR3 is made up of 14 amino acids. Per germline, CDR1 SGHRS and CDR2 YFSETQ. Trimming took off 4 bases at V and 4 bases at J, with 14 bases between the two ends. The CDR3 loop reads CASSVERVGTEAFF. DNA for the CDR3: TGCGCCAGCAGCGTAGAACGGGTAGGCACTGAAGCTTTCTTT.

V usage is TRBV12-3 or TRBV12-4 and J usage is TRBJ2-3, with 10 positions matching TRBD1. The CDR3 is 17 residues long. The V and J ends lost 1 base and 3 bases, in that order; junction bases with no gene match: 7. The CDR3 DNA reads as TGTGCCAGCAGTTTAGGGGACAGGGGTACCAGAACAGATACGCAGTATTTT. Translating it yields CASSLGDRGTRTDTQYF.

The CDR3 bases are TGTGCCAGCTCACCAGTCCCTAGCGGGGGGTTTGAGCAGTTCTTC. Protein sequence: CASSPVPSGGFEQFF. The chain couples TRBV18 to TRBJ2-1; 11 nucleotides line up with TRBD2. Germline CDR1 is KGHSH and CDR2 is LQKENI. The V segment lost 2 bases and the J segment 9 bases; nucleotides outside the gene matches: 6. The CDR3 runs 15 residues. Full variable domain (missing parts from reference TRBV18 and TRBJ2-1): NAGVMQNPRHLVRRRGQEARLRCSPMKGHSHVYWYRQLPEEGLKFMVYLQKENIIDESGMPKERFSAEFPKEGPSILRIQQVVRGDSAAYFCASSPVPSGGFEQFFGPGTRLTVL.

This clonotype was detected ten times or more. The V gene is TRBV13, the J gene TRBJ2-1, with 9 positions matching TRBD2. CDR1 and CDR2 (germline): PRHDT, FYEKMQ (reference sequence). The CDR3 sequence is 19 residues long. Germline trimming cut 5 bases from V and 5 bases from J; bases unmatched to any gene: 19. The CDR3 nucleotides read TGTGCCAGCAGCCGAGGGCTTAGCGGGAGAGCCCCATTCGACAATGAGCAGTTCTTC. This sequence encodes CASSRGLSGRAPFDNEQFF.